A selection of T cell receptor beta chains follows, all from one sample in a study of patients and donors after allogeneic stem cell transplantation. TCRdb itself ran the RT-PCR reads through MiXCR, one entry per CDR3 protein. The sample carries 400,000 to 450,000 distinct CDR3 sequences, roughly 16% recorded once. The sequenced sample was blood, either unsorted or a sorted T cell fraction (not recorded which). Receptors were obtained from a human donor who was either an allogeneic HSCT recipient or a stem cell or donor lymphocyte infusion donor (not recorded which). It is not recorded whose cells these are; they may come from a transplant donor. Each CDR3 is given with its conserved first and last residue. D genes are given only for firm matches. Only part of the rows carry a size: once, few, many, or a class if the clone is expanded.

TGTGCCACCAGCAGAGATAGCAGTCCTCCCGGGGAGCTGTTTTTT	CATSRDSSPPGELFF	-	-	TRBJ2-2	TRBV15
TGTGCCAGCAGTTCCCTGACTAGCGGGAGGGCCCGTGATACGCAGTATTTT	CASSSLTSGRARDTQYF	TRBD2	few	TRBJ2-3	TRBV27
TGCAGTGCTAGAGACTTGAGCACAGATACGCAGTATTTT	CSARDLSTDTQYF	-	-	TRBJ2-3	TRBV20-1
TGTGCCAGTTGGCCCTCAGGGGGCGGTAACTATGGCTACACCTTC	CASWPSGGGNYGYTF	TRBD1	few	TRBJ1-2	TRBV6-2/TRBV6-3
TGTGCCAGCAGCAATCGACTAGCGGGCGGGACCGGGGAGCTGTTTTTT	CASSNRLAGGTGELFF	TRBD2	few	TRBJ2-2	TRBV5-4
TGCAGCGTCCCGACAGGGCACTCCTACGAGCAGTACTTC	CSVPTGHSYEQYF	TRBD1	-	TRBJ2-7	TRBV29-1
TGCGCCAGCAGCTCGGACCGACTATCAAGGCGCACTGAAGCTTTCTTT	CASSSDRLSRRTEAFF	-	few	TRBJ1-1	TRBV5-1
TGTGCCAGCCCAGGGACTAGCTCCTACAATGAGCAGTTCTTC	CASPGTSSYNEQFF	TRBD2	many	TRBJ2-1	TRBV11-2
TGTGCCAGCAGCCAAGAGGGAATCACTGAAGCTTTCTTT	CASSQEGITEAFF	-	-	TRBJ1-1	TRBV3-1
TGTGCCAGCAGCCAAGGGACGTTTAACACCGGGGAGCTGTTTTTT	CASSQGTFNTGELFF	-	-	TRBJ2-2	TRBV5-6
TGCGCCAGCAGCTTGATCAGGGGACAGAATGAGCAGTTCTTC	CASSLIRGQNEQFF	TRBD1	-	TRBJ2-1	TRBV5-1
TGTGCCAGCAGTTCGACAGGGTACTCTGGGGCCAACGTCCTGACTTTC	CASSSTGYSGANVLTF	TRBD1	few	TRBJ2-6	TRBV5-6
TGCGCCAGCAGAACCGACAGGGTTGGGAATGGTTCACCCCTCCACTTT	CASRTDRVGNGSPLHF	TRBD1	many	TRBJ1-6	TRBV5-1
TGTGCCAGCAGGCGGTCTTTTGGAGATACGCAGTATTTT	CASRRSFGDTQYF	-	-	TRBJ2-3	TRBV5-4
TGCAGTGCTACCGGACTAGCGGGAGGGTCCTACAATGAGCAGTTCTTC	CSATGLAGGSYNEQFF	TRBD2	-	TRBJ2-1	TRBV20-1
TGTGCCTGGAGTAACGGAGGGGCGGGCGAGACCCAGTACTTC	CAWSNGGAGETQYF	-	-	TRBJ2-5	TRBV30
TGTGCCAGCAGCTTAGCGAGGGGGTGGGAGCAGTACTTC	CASSLARGWEQYF	-	-	TRBJ2-7	TRBV7-2
TGTGCCAGCAGCTTCCCCGGGACTTTCTACGAGCAGTACTTC	CASSFPGTFYEQYF	-	many	TRBJ2-7	TRBV7-9
TGTGCCAGCAGCTTAGCCTCCGGATCTGGAAACACCATATATTTT	CASSLASGSGNTIYF	-	few	TRBJ1-3	TRBV7-9
TGTGCCAGCAGCGTAGGGTCTGGGGGCGGTGAGCAGTTCTTC	CASSVGSGGGEQFF	-	few	TRBJ2-1	TRBV9
TGCAGTGGCCGGGCAGGCACACTCTCCTACGAGCAGTACTTC	CSGRAGTLSYEQYF	-	-	TRBJ2-7	TRBV20-1
TGTGCCAGCAGCTTAATCGGACAGGGGACAGATACGCAGTATTTT	CASSLIGQGTDTQYF	TRBD1	-	TRBJ2-3	TRBV7-2
TGTGCTAGTGGTTTGGTTTCCGGGACAGTGGGAGAGCAGTACTTC	CASGLVSGTVGEQYF	TRBD1	-	TRBJ2-7	TRBV12-5
TGTGCCAGCAGTTACCCAATGCAGCAGCGGGGGACGAGAGAGACCCAGTACTTC	CASSYPMQQRGTRETQYF	TRBD2	-	TRBJ2-5	TRBV6-2/TRBV6-3
TGTGCCAGTAGTATTTTCCTCGGACAGGGGCTGGGCGAGCAGTACTTC	CASSIFLGQGLGEQYF	TRBD1	-	TRBJ2-7	TRBV19
TGTGCCAGCAGCCCCCGGACAGGGAGCAATCAGCCCCAGCATTTT	CASSPRTGSNQPQHF	TRBD1	-	TRBJ1-5	TRBV3-1
TGCGCCAGCAGCTTGGGTCGGCAGCCTGGCTACACCTTC	CASSLGRQPGYTF	-	few	TRBJ1-2	TRBV5-1
TGCAGTGCTAGCAGGAGGGGACAGGGGGCCCGAGCCAAAAACATTCAGTACTTC	CSASRRGQGARAKNIQYF	TRBD1	-	TRBJ2-4	TRBV20-1
TGTGCCAGCAGTTACACCCTGGGGACTAGGCCCCGTCTCTCCGAGCAGTACTTC	CASSYTLGTRPRLSEQYF	TRBD2	few	TRBJ2-7	TRBV6-5
TGTGCCAGCAGTGGGACCTACTACGAGCAGTACTTC	CASSGTYYEQYF	-	-	TRBJ2-7	TRBV12-3/TRBV12-4
TGTGCCAGCAGGTCTAGCGGTTACACAGATACGCAGTATTTT	CASRSSGYTDTQYF	TRBD2	-	TRBJ2-3	TRBV6-2/TRBV6-3
TGCAGTGCTGGGGGGTCGGGACTGTACCAAGAGACCCAGTACTTC	CSAGGSGLYQETQYF	-	-	TRBJ2-5	TRBV20-1
TGCGCCAGCAGCCGCGCCGGGACAGGGGTCTACGAGCAGTACTTC	CASSRAGTGVYEQYF	TRBD1	-	TRBJ2-7	TRBV5-1
TGTGCCAGCAGCTTACTTGTAGGACTAGCGGGAGGTTATGAGCAGTTCTTC	CASSLLVGLAGGYEQFF	TRBD2	-	TRBJ2-1	TRBV7-8
TGTGCCATCCAGACTAGCAATGAGCAGTTCTTC	CAIQTSNEQFF	-	few	TRBJ2-1	TRBV12-3/TRBV12-4
TGTGCCAGCATCTCATACAATGAGCAGTTCTTC	CASISYNEQFF	-	many	TRBJ2-1	TRBV7-2
TGTGCCACCAGCTGGGGCGCAGATACGCAGTATTTT	CATSWGADTQYF	-	-	TRBJ2-3	TRBV15
TGTGCCAGCAGCCCCTTACCGCGGGGGGCTGGGGAGACCCAGTACTTC	CASSPLPRGAGETQYF	TRBD2	few	TRBJ2-5	TRBV3-1
TGTGCCAGCAGTTACGCCGGGGACGGAAAAGAGACCCAGTACTTC	CASSYAGDGKETQYF	-	-	TRBJ2-5	TRBV27
TGCAGTGCTAGAGATCGGGACAGGGGGAACACTGAAGCTTTCTTT	CSARDRDRGNTEAFF	TRBD1	many	TRBJ1-1	TRBV20-1
TGTGCCAGCAGCCTCCTCGGGACAAGGTTGTACGAGCAGTACTTC	CASSLLGTRLYEQYF	-	few	TRBJ2-7	TRBV6-2/TRBV6-3
TGTGCCACCAGTGATTCAAGCGGGAACTACTACAATGAGCAGTTCTTC	CATSDSSGNYYNEQFF	TRBD2	few	TRBJ2-1	TRBV24-1
TGTGCCAGCAGAGGGCTGAATGAGCAGTTCTTC	CASRGLNEQFF	-	-	TRBJ2-1	TRBV13
TGTGCCACCAGCCGCCACCGGGACAGCCGAAACACCATATATTTT	CATSRHRDSRNTIYF	TRBD1	few	TRBJ1-3	TRBV15
TGTGCCAGCATTCACCCGGGTCCAGCGGGAGCACCGGGCGGGGAGCTGTTTTTT	CASIHPGPAGAPGGELFF	TRBD2	-	TRBJ2-2	TRBV12-3/TRBV12-4
TGCAGTGCTTTGAGGCAAGAGACCCAGTACTTC	CSALRQETQYF	-	few	TRBJ2-5	TRBV20-1
TGTGCCAGCAGTTACGGGGATTCGGACTATGGCTACACCTTC	CASSYGDSDYGYTF	-	-	TRBJ1-2	TRBV6-5
TGTGCCAGCAGCCAAATATCCCGCGGGTCCTACGAGCAGTACTTC	CASSQISRGSYEQYF	-	-	TRBJ2-7	TRBV5-6
TGTGCCAGCAGCTTAGAGGGGAATTATGGCTACACCTTC	CASSLEGNYGYTF	-	many	TRBJ1-2	TRBV5-1
TGTGCCAGTACTAAGGGACAGGCAAATCAGCCCCAGCATTTT	CASTKGQANQPQHF	TRBD1	few	TRBJ1-5	TRBV19
TGTGCCAGCAGCCAAGACCCGCTCCGCTCCGGGGAGCTGTTTTTT	CASSQDPLRSGELFF	-	many	TRBJ2-2	TRBV3-1
TGCGCCAGCAGCTCTACGGGATCCTACGAGCAGTACTTC	CASSSTGSYEQYF	-	many	TRBJ2-7	TRBV4-1
TGTGCCAGCAGCTTTACTCGAATTGGACAGGTGGGTCAAGAGACCCAGTACTTC	CASSFTRIGQVGQETQYF	TRBD1	many	TRBJ2-5	TRBV7-8
TGTGCCAGCAGCTTCCTCGGGGCTAGCAATCAGCCCCAGCATTTT	CASSFLGASNQPQHF	-	-	TRBJ1-5	TRBV6-1
TGCGCCAGCAGCCAAGTGTTTTACAGGCTGGCGCAGTATTTT	CASSQVFYRLAQYF	-	-	TRBJ2-3	TRBV4-1
TGTGCCAGCAGCTTGGACTGGACAGGCGAGAACTATGGCTACACCTTC	CASSLDWTGENYGYTF	TRBD1	-	TRBJ1-2	TRBV7-2
TGTGCCAGCAGTTACTCCGGAGCACCCAGTCAGCCCCAGCATTTT	CASSYSGAPSQPQHF	-	-	TRBJ1-5	TRBV6-5